Below are 29 T cell receptor beta chains sequenced from a single sample in a study of CD8 T cells in ankylosing spondylitis. TCRdb passed the 5' RACE reads through MiXCR, listing each CDR3 protein once. The repertoire holds around 250,000 distinct CDR3 sequences, with roughly 10% as singletons. Sequenced: blood, either unsorted or a sorted T cell fraction (not recorded which). The receptors derive from a male donor with ankylosing spondylitis or in good health (not recorded which).

Note on this clonotype: One junction end does not reproduce the germline sequence, and a read error may be involved. In DNA, the CDR3 is TGTGTCAGCGCCCAACCGGGACAGAAGACAGATACGCAGTATTTT. This sequence encodes CVSAQPGQKTDTQYF. The rearrangement uses TRBV6-1 and TRBJ2-3; 7 nucleotides agree with TRBD1. The CDR3 runs 15 residues. CDR1 and CDR2 from the germline V gene are MNHNS and SASEGT.

There are many counts of this clonotype. The J gene is TRBJ2-1, the V gene TRBV6-1; 8 bases are shared with TRBD2. CDR3 size: 14 residues. Per the germline V gene, CDR1 is MNHNS and CDR2 is SASEGT. Losses at the gene ends were 7 bases for V and 6 bases for J; bases not matched to a gene: 8. The CDR3 sequence is CASKPGLEGNEQFF. The CDR3 coding sequence is TGTGCCAGCAAACCGGGACTAGAGGGCAATGAGCAGTTCTTC.

This clonotype was observed many times. The chain couples TRBV12-3 or TRBV12-4 to TRBJ2-1; TRBD2 is a possible D gene (5 bases). The CDR3 is made up of 14 amino acids. Trimming removed 8 bases from V and 7 bases from J, with 18 bases in between. The CDR3 nucleotides read TGTGCCAGCGCCACTCAAGTTCGGGGTAATGAGCAGTTCTTC. It translates to CASATQVRGNEQFF.

Note on this clonotype: With a much larger clone just one base away, this may be a read error. The rearrangement uses TRBV28 and TRBJ2-3, with 7 nucleotides matching TRBD2. Per germline, CDR1 MDHEN and CDR2 SYDVKM. V was pared by 10 bases and J by 6 bases, with 16 bases of the junction left unmatched. This CDR3 region has 15 residues. DNA for the CDR3: TGTGCCACCTCGATCCCAACTAGCGTGAGTGATACGCAGTATTTT. The encoded protein is CATSIPTSVSDTQYF.

J is TRBJ2-5 and V is TRBV11-2; D is possibly TRBD2 (5 bases). V shed 4 bases and J shed 4 bases, with 19 bases lying between them. Germline V CDR1 and CDR2: SGHAT, FQNNGV. The CDR3 length is 16 residues. The CDR3 here is CASSSMEDGRLETQYF. DNA of the CDR3: TGTGCCAGCAGCTCGATGGAGGACGGCCGCTTAGAGACCCAGTACTTC.

The sample holds many counts of this clonotype. The CDR3 DNA is TGTGCCAGCAGCTTACTACAGGGGTCAGTTGGCGAGCAGTACTTC. It translates to CASSLLQGSVGEQYF. J is TRBJ2-7 and V is TRBV5-5; 7 bases are shared with TRBD1. Germline V gene data show CDR1 as SGHKS and CDR2 as YYEKEE (reference sequence). This CDR3 region has 15 residues. J gave up 6 bases and V 2 bases, and 11 bases lay outside the gene matches.

There are many counts of this clonotype. The chain employs TRBV6-6 and TRBJ2-3; 8 nucleotides line up with TRBD2. This CDR3 has 16 residues. Trimming at V came to 2 bases and at J to 5 bases, leaving 9 bases not matched to a gene. Germline CDR1 reads MNHNY; CDR2 reads SVGAGI (reference sequence). The CDR3 DNA reads as TGTGCCAGCAGTTACCTCGGAACTAGCGGACGAGATACGCAGTATTTT. Protein product: CASSYLGTSGRDTQYF.

This clonotype came up a few times. The V gene is TRBV20-1, the J gene TRBJ2-1; 10 nucleotides align to TRBD2. The J segment lost 9 bases and the V segment lost 2 bases, leaving 13 bases of the junction unmatched. CDR1 is DFQATT, CDR2 SNEGSKA, per germline (reference sequence). The length of the CDR3 is 16 residues. In nucleotides, the CDR3 is TGCAGTGCTAGAATGTTAGGGACTAGCGCTATTGGTGAGCAGTTCTTC. Its protein product is CSARMLGTSAIGEQFF.

This clonotype was recorded at least ten times. V and J are TRBV20-1 and TRBJ2-2; TRBD2 matches at 7 bases. The J segment lost 6 bases and the V segment lost 7 bases, leaving 8 bases of the junction unmatched. CDR1 and CDR2 (germline): DFQATT, SNEGSKA (reference sequence). CDR3 size: 13 residues. The CDR3 DNA reads TGCAGTGTTCCTCTAACTAGCGCCGGGGAGCTGTTTTTT. It specifies CSVPLTSAGELFF.

This clonotype turned up a few times. This rearrangement joins TRBV6-1 to TRBJ1-2; D is uncertain. Germline CDR1 and CDR2: MNHNS and SASEGT. The CDR3 runs to 14 residues. The V end lost 7 bases, the J end lost 4 bases, and 16 bases lay between the germline ends. The CDR3 DNA follows: TGTGCCAGCACCCGAGGTGGCACCCTCTATGGCTACACCTTC. This codes for CASTRGGTLYGYTF.

This clonotype was counted ten times or more. The rearrangement joins TRBV12-3 or TRBV12-4 to TRBJ2-1; TRBD1 matches 11 bases. The CDR3 is 15 amino acids. The J segment lost 6 bases and the V segment lost 3 bases, leaving 4 bases of the junction unmatched. The chain's CDR3 is CASSLHGQGANEQFF. The CDR3 bases are TGTGCCAGCAGTTTGCACGGACAGGGGGCCAATGAGCAGTTCTTC.

At least ten counts were recorded for this clonotype. V gene TRBV5-1 combines with J gene TRBJ2-7; D may correspond to TRBD1 or TRBD2 (5 bases each). The CDR3 runs 15 residues. The V gene's germline CDR1 is SGHRS and CDR2 YFSETQ. Trimming took off 5 bases at V and 1 base at J, with 16 bases between the two ends. The CDR3: CASSHNTGGSYEQYF. CDR3 nucleotide sequence: TGCGCCAGCAGTCATAACACTGGGGGTTCCTACGAGCAGTACTTC. The complete variable domain, with remaining parts taken from reference TRBV5-1 and TRBJ2-7, reads KAGVTQTPRYLIKTRGQQVTLSCSPISGHRSVSWYQQTPGQGLQFLFEYFSETQRNKGNFPGRFSGRQFSNSRSEMNVSTLELGDSALYLCASSHNTGGSYEQYFGPGTRLTVT.

This clonotype was seen repeatedly, ten times or more. The chain carries TRBV5-1 and TRBJ2-3; D not certain. V was cut by 1 base and J by 0 bases, with 15 bases left in between. The CDR3 covers 17 residues. Germline CDR1 SGHRS, CDR2 YFSETQ. For the CDR3, the DNA is TGCGCCAGCAGCTTGTATTGGGAAGCGCTTAGCACAGATACGCAGTATTTT. As protein: CASSLYWEALSTDTQYF.

The rearrangement joins TRBV5-5 to TRBJ1-4, with no clear D. Looked up from germline, CDR1 is SGHKS and CDR2 is YYEKEE (reference sequence). CDR3 size: 15 residues. V lost 6 bases and J lost 7, with 19 bases in between. CDR3 DNA: TGTGCCAGCACCCTGGGGTGGGAAGGTACTGAAAAACTGTTTTTT. Amino acid sequence: CASTLGWEGTEKLFF.

This clonotype was recorded at least ten times. The CDR3 DNA follows: TGCAGTGCAAGCGGACTGGTCCGCACAGATACGCAGTATTTT. It yields the protein CSASGLVRTDTQYF. The rearrangement uses TRBV20-1 and TRBJ2-3, with D maybe TRBD2 (5 bases). Germline V gene data show CDR1 as DFQATT and CDR2 as SNEGSKA (reference sequence). The CDR3 consists of 14 residues. Deletions cut 6 bases from V and 1 base from J, with 14 bases between.

This clonotype was recorded many times. V gene TRBV7-6 combines with J gene TRBJ2-6, with 9 bases identical to TRBD2. Trimming cost V 7 bases and J 2 bases; bases outside gene matches: 12. Germline V gives CDR1 SGHVS, CDR2 FNYEAQ. CDR3 size: 18 residues. CDR3 sequence reads: CASTLFEREVAGANVLTF. The CDR3 DNA is TGTGCCAGCACCCTTTTCGAGCGGGAGGTTGCTGGGGCCAACGTCCTGACTTTC.

A few counts support this clonotype. The gene calls are TRBV7-2 and TRBJ1-1; no reliable D call. Germline V lookup: CDR1 SGHTA, CDR2 FQGNSA. The germline V and J ends were trimmed by 4 bases and 8 bases, with 14 bases remaining between them. The CDR3 consists of 13 residues. The CDR3 sequence is CASSSRRPGEAFF. The CDR3 DNA reads as TGTGCCAGCAGCTCCAGGCGGCCGGGGGAAGCTTTCTTT.

This clonotype came up many times. The CDR3 DNA follows: TGCGCCAGCAGCGGCAGGGGGTACTTAGATACGCAGTATTTT. Its translation is CASSGRGYLDTQYF. The chain uses TRBV4-1 and TRBJ2-3; TRBD1 aligns across 7 bases. Germline loops: CDR1 MGHRA, CDR2 YSYEKL. J lost 5 bases, V lost 5 bases, and 7 bases had no gene match. The CDR3 extends over 14 amino acids.

This clonotype was detected ten times or more. The chain uses TRBV20-1 and TRBJ2-7; D gene ambiguous. This CDR3 has 13 amino acids. Trimming removed 5 bases from V and 6 bases from J, with 17 bases in between. Germline-derived CDR1 and CDR2 are DFQATT and SNEGSKA (reference sequence). CDR3 sequence reads: CSASQWNKAEQYF. CDR3 sequence (DNA): TGCAGTGCTTCCCAGTGGAATAAGGCCGAGCAGTACTTC.

This clonotype was seen many times. V gene TRBV5-1 combines with J gene TRBJ2-2; 7 positions match TRBD1. The ends lost 3 bases at V and 0 bases at J; junction bases unmatched: 2. Per the germline V gene, CDR1 is SGHRS and CDR2 is YFSETQ. The CDR3 length is 15 residues. CDR3 coding DNA: TGCGCCAGCAGCTGGACAGGACCGAACACCGGGGAGCTGTTTTTT. Protein product: CASSWTGPNTGELFF.

The chain employs TRBV29-1 and TRBJ1-2, with D possibly TRBD1 on 6 matching bases. Germline V gene sequence: CDR1 SQVTM, CDR2 ANQGSEA. Trimming left V 5 bases short and J 5 bases short, with 18 bases between. There are 14 residues in the CDR3. CDR3 sequence: CSVRTLGTNYGYTF. The CDR3 DNA follows: TGCAGCGTTCGGACTCTCGGGACAAATTATGGCTACACCTTC.

This clonotype showed up just a few times. This chain joins TRBV7-8 and TRBJ1-3; D is uncertain. Germline V gives CDR1 SGHVS, CDR2 FQNEAQ. This CDR3 has 18 residues. V lost 2 bases, J lost 0 bases, and 17 bases lay in between. CDR3 nucleotides: TGTGCCAGCAGCTTATACAGAGGTCAGGCGAGCTCTGGAAACACCATATATTTT. Its translation: CASSLYRGQASSGNTIYF. The full variable domain, in which reference TRBV7-8 and TRBJ1-3 provide the parts outside the CDR3, is GAGVSQSPRYKVAKRGQDVALRCDPISGHVSLFWYQQALGQGPEFLTYFQNEAQLDKSGLPSDRFFAERPEGSVSTLKIQRTQQEDSAVYLCASSLYRGQASSGNTIYFGEGSWLTVV.

This chain uses TRBV14 with TRBJ2-3; a possible D gene is TRBD2 (6 bases). The V and J ends lost 4 bases and 4 bases respectively, with 18 bases between them. Germline values: CDR1 SGHDN, CDR2 FVKESK. The CDR3 loop spans 16 amino acids. The CDR3 region is CASSPGWGVAPDTQYF. The CDR3 DNA reads as TGTGCCAGCAGCCCAGGTTGGGGGGTCGCGCCAGATACGCAGTATTTT.

The CDR3 protein is CASRPGGNTDTQYF. The CDR3, as DNA: TGTGCCAGCAGGCCGGGGGGGAACACAGATACGCAGTATTTT. The V and J genes are TRBV28 and TRBJ2-3, with TRBD2 matching 8 bases. The CDR3 totals 14 residues. The J segment lost 2 bases and the V segment lost 6 bases, leaving 4 bases of the junction unmatched. Per germline, CDR1 MDHEN and CDR2 SYDVKM.

V and J are TRBV5-1 and TRBJ1-1, with D unresolved. The CDR3 runs to 14 residues. V was clipped by 0 bases and J by 4 bases, with 10 bases between them. Germline-derived CDR1 and CDR2 are SGHRS and YFSETQ. The CDR3: CASSLDLISTEAFF. CDR3 nucleotide sequence: TGCGCCAGCAGCTTGGATTTGATTTCCACTGAAGCTTTCTTT.

The chain carries TRBV27 and TRBJ2-1, with unresolved D. Germline loops: CDR1 MNHEY, CDR2 SMNVEV (reference sequence). The CDR3 has 13 amino acids. V was cut by 5 bases and J by 7 bases, with 12 bases left in between. CDR3 region: CASSDVLENEQFF. CDR3 DNA: TGTGCCAGCAGTGATGTTTTGGAGAATGAGCAGTTCTTC.

This chain uses TRBV7-9 with TRBJ1-2; D may be TRBD1 (6 bases). This CDR3 is 14 amino acids long. Trimming left V 5 bases short and J 3 bases short, with 13 bases between. Germline lookup yields CDR1 SEHNR and CDR2 FQNEAQ (reference sequence). The CDR3: CASSPGGFDYGYTF. The CDR3, as DNA: TGTGCCAGCAGCCCCGGGGGCTTCGACTATGGCTACACCTTC.

There are many counts of this clonotype. The chain employs TRBV12-3 or TRBV12-4 and TRBJ1-4, with D possibly TRBD1 on 6 matching bases. The CDR3 runs 15 residues. Trimming took 6 bases from V and 0 from J, leaving 11 bases between them. The CDR3 bases are TGTGCCAGCAGCCTCGGGGGGCCAACTAATGAAAAACTGTTTTTT. Translation: CASSLGGPTNEKLFF.

Ten or more counts support this clonotype. This chain joins TRBV29-1 and TRBJ2-3; weak D call: TRBD2 (6 bases). The CDR3 consists of 14 residues. The V gene lost 2 bases and the J gene lost 3 bases, with 12 bases spanning the gap. The germline V gene encodes CDR1 SQVTM and CDR2 ANQGSEA. In DNA form, the CDR3 reads TGCAGCGTTGAAAGGGCGGGGTCAACAGATACGCAGTATTTT. Its translation is CSVERAGSTDTQYF.